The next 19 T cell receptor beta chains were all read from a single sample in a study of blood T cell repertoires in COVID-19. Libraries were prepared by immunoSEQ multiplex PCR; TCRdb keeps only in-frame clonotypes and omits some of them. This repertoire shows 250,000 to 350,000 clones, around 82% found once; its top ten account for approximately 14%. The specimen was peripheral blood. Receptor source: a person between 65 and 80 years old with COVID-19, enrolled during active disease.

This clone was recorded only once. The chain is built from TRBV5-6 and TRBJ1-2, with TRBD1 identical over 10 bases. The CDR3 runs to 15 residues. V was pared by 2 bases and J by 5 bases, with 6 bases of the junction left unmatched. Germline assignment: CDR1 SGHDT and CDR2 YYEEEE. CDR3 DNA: TGTGCCAGCAGCTTTTCAGGACAGGGGGTTTATGGCTACACCTTC. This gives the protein CASSFSGQGVYGYTF.

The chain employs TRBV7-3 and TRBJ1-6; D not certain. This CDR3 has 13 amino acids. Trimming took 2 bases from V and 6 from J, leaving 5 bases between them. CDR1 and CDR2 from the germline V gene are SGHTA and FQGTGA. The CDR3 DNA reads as TGTGCCAGCAGCTTAGACATTAATTCACCCCTCCACTTT. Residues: CASSLDINSPLHF. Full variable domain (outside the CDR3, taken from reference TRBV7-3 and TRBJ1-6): GAGVSQTPSNKVTEKGKYVELRCDPISGHTALYWYRQSLGQGPEFLIYFQGTGAADDSGLPNDRFFAVRPEGSVSTLKIQRTERGDSAVYLCASSLDINSPLHFGNGTRLTVT.

The DNA of the CDR3 is TGTGCCAGTAGTGACGGGACAGGGCGACAGGAGACCCAGTACTTC. Protein product: CASSDGTGRQETQYF. The chain couples TRBV19 to TRBJ2-5, with 9 bases matching TRBD1. CDR1 and CDR2 from the germline V gene are LNHDA and SQIVND (reference sequence). With V trimmed by 5 bases and J by 5 bases, 9 bases remained unmatched. The CDR3 runs 15 residues.

The DNA of the CDR3 is TGTGCCAGCAGCTTCTTGGGGGTGGCTAGCGGGAGGGCCAAAGATACGCAGTATTTT. Amino acids: CASSFLGVASGRAKDTQYF. This chain uses TRBV7-3 with TRBJ2-3, with 12 positions matching TRBD2. The CDR3 is made up of 19 amino acids. J gave up 5 bases and V 3 bases, and 15 bases lay outside the gene matches. Germline values: CDR1 SGHTA, CDR2 FQGTGA.

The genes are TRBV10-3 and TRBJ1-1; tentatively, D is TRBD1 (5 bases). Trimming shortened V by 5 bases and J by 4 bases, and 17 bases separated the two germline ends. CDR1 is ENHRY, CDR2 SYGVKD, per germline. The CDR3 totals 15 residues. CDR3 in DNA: TGTGCCATCAGTAATTTTATAGGGGAAGGCACTGAAGCTTTCTTT. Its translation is CAISNFIGEGTEAFF.

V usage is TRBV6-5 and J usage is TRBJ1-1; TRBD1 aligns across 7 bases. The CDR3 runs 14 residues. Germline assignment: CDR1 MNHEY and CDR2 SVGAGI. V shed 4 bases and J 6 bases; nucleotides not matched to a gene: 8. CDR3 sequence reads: CASSSPRQGAEAFF. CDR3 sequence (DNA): TGTGCCAGCAGTTCCCCACGGCAGGGGGCTGAAGCTTTCTTT.

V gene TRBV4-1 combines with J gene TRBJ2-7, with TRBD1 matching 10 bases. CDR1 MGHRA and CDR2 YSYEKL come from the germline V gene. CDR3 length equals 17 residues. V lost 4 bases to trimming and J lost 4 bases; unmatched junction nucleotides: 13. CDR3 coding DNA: TGCGCCAGCAGCCTCTTATTCGGGACAGGGGCAATATACGAGCAGTACTTC. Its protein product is CASSLLFGTGAIYEQYF.

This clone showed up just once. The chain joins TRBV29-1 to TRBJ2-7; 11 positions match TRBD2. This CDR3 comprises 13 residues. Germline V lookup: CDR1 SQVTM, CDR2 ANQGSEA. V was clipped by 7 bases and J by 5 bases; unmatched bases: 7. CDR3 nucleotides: TGCAGCGCCAGCCGACTAGCGGGGAACGAGCAGTACTTC. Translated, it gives CSASRLAGNEQYF.

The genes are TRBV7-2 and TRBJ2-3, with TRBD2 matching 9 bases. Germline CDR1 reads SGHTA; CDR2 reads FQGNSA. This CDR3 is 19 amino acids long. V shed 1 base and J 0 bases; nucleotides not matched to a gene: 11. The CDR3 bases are TGTGCCAGCAGCTTAGGTCTAGCGGGATATACAACAAGCACAGATACGCAGTATTTT. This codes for CASSLGLAGYTTSTDTQYF.

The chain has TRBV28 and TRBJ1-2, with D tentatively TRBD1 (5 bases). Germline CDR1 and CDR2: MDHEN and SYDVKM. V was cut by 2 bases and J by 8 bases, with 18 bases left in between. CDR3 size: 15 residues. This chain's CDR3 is CASSLLRQGRGGYTF. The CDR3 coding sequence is TGTGCCAGCAGTTTACTGCGGCAGGGCCGAGGAGGCTACACCTTC.

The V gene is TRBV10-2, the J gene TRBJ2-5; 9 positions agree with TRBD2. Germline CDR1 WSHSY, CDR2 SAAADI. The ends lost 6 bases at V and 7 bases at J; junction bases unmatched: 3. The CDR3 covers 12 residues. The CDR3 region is CASRGLAGTQYF. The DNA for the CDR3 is TGCGCCAGCAGGGGACTAGCTGGGACCCAGTACTTC.

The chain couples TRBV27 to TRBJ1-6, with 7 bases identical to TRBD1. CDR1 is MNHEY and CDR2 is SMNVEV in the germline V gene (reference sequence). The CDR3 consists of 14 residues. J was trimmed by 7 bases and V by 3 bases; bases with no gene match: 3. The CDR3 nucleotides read TGTGCCAGCAGTTTCCGGACAGGAAATTCACCCCTCCACTTT. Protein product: CASSFRTGNSPLHF.

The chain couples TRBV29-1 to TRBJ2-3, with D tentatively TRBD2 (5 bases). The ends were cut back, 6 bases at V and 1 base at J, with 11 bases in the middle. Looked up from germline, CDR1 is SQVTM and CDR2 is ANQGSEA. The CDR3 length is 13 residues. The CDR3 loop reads CSVVTAGTDTQYF. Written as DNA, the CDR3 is TGCAGCGTGGTAACAGCGGGCACAGATACGCAGTATTTT.

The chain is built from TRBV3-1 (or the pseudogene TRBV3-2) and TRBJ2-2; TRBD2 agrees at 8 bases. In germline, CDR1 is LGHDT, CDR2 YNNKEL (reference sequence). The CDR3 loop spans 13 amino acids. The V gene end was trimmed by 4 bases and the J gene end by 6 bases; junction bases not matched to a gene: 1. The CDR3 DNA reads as TGTGCCAGCAGCCTAGCGGGGTCCGGGGAGCTGTTTTTT. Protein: CASSLAGSGELFF.

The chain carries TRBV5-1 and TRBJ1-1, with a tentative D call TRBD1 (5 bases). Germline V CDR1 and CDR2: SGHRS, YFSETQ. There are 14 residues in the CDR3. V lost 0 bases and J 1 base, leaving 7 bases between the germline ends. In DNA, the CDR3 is TGCGCCAGCAGCTTGGTTACAGGGAACACTGAAGCTTTCTTT. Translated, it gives CASSLVTGNTEAFF.

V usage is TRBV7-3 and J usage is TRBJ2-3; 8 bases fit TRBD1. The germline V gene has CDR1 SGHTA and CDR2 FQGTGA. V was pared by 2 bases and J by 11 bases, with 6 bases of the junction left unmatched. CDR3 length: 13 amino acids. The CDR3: CASSLAGQGKQYF. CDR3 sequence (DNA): TGTGCCAGCAGCTTAGCTGGACAGGGAAAGCAGTATTTT.

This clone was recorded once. The CDR3 loop reads CASSLELAGRYEQYF. CDR3 DNA sequence: TGTGCCAGCAGCTTAGAACTAGCGGGACGCTACGAGCAGTACTTC. This sequence joins TRBV7-9 and TRBJ2-7, with 10 bases identical to TRBD2. Germline V gene data show CDR1 as SEHNR and CDR2 as FQNEAQ (reference sequence). The junction had 3 bases not matched to a gene; V was cut back by 1 base and J by 3 bases. The CDR3 is 15 residues long.

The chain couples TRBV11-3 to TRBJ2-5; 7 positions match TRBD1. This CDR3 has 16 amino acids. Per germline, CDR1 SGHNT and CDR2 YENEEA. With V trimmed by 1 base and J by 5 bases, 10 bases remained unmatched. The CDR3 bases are TGTGCCAGCAGCTTAGGGTTGACAGGGACGGGGGAGACCCAGTACTTC. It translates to CASSLGLTGTGETQYF.

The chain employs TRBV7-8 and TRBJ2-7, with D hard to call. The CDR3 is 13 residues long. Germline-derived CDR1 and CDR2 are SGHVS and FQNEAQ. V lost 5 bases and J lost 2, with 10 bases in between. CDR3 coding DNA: TGTGCCAGCAGCCTCAATGTTGCCTACGAGCAGTACTTC. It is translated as CASSLNVAYEQYF.